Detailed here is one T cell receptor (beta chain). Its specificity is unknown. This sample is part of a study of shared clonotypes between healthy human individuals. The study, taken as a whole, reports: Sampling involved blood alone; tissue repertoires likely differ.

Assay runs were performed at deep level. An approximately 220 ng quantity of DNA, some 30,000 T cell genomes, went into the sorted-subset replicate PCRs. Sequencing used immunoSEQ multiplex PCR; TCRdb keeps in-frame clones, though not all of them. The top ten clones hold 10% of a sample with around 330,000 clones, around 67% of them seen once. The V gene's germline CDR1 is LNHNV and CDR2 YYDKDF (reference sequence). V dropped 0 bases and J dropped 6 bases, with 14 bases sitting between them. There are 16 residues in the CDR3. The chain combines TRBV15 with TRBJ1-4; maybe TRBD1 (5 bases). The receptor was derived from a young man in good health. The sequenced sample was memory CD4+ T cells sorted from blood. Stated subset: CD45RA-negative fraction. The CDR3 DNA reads TGTGCCACCAGCAGAGATGTGGGACCTTCCTATGAAAAACTGTTTTTT. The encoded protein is CATSRDVGPSYEKLFF.